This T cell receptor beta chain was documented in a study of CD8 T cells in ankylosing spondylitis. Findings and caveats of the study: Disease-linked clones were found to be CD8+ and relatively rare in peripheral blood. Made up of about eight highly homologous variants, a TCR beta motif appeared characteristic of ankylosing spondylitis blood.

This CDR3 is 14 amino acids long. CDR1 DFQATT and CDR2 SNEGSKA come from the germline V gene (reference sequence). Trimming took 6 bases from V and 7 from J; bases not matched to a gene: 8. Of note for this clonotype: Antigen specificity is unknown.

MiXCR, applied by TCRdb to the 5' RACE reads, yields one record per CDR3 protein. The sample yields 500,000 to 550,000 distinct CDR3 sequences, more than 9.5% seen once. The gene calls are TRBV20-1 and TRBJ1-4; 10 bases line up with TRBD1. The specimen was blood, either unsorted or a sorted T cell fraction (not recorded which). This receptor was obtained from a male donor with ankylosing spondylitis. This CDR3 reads CSASGTGDSEKLFF. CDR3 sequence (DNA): TGCAGTGCGTCCGGGACAGGGGATAGTGAAAAACTGTTTTTT.